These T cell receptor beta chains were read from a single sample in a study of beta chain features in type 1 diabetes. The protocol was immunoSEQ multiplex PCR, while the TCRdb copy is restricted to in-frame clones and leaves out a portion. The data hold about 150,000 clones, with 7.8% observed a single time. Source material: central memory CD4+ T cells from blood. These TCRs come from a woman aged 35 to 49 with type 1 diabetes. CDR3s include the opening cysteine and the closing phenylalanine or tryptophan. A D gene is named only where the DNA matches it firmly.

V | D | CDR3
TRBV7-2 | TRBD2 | CASSLAWSSGRYLSSYNEQFF
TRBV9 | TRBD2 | CASSVGTSGRARNEQFF
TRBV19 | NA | CASRPVEGGPYNEQFF
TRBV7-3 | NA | CASSSGSTDTQYF
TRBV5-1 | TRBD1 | CASSLMGQTQETQYF
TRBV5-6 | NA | CASSLSRGWDTEAFF
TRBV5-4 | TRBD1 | CASSQNRGTNSPLHF
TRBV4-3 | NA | CASSQEVGVDGYTF
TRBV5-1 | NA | CASSSDIYEQYF
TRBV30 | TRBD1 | CACSREDRGLDNEQFF